This T cell receptor (beta chain) was obtained from a study of blood T cell repertoires in COVID-19. The overall study: There were acute and convalescent COVID-19 samples, and they came from the United States, Italy and Spain. T cells, B-cell-depleted T cells, or PBMCs provided the cDNA or gDNA that served as material.

As handled by the study authors: Nucleated cell number was recorded as an estimate derived from reference gene primer amplification. This table comes from immunoSEQ multiplex PCR, and its TCRdb copy is limited to in-frame clones, with some not included. V, J and clone size are those of that table, while D and trimming were read from the DNA. Of some 150,000 clones listed, around four fifths were seen once; the top ten hold 2.5% to 3%. V was cut by 2 bases and J by 1 base, with 8 bases left in between. The germline CDR1 and CDR2 sequences are MNHEY and SVGAGI. There are 15 residues in the CDR3. This clone was counted only a few times.

The receptor was isolated from a woman aged 40 to 50 with active or convalescent COVID-19. The sequencing sample was made of peripheral blood. The rearrangement uses TRBV6-5 and TRBJ2-2; D is perhaps TRBD1 (6 bases). CDR3 sequence (DNA): TGTGCCAGCAGTTACGAGGACAGGAACACCGGGGAGCTGTTTTTT. Translation gives CASSYEDRNTGELFF.